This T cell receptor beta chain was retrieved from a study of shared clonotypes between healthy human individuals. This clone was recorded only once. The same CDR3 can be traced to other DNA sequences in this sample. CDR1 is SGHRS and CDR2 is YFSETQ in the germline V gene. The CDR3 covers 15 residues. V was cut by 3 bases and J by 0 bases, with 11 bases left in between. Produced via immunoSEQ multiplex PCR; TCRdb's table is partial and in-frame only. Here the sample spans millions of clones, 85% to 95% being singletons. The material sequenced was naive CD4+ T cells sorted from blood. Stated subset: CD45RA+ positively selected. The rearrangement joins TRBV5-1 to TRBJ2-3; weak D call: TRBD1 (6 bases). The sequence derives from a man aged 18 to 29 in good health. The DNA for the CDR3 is TGCGCCAGCAGCTCAGGACAGACAAGCACAGATACGCAGTATTTT. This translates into CASSSGQTSTDTQYF.